This T cell receptor beta chain was recorded in a study of CD4+ T cells in melanoma. Study results and limitations: CD8+ T cell, macrophage and B cell function reportedly correlated with neoantigen-specific CD4+ T cells.

Repertoires were generated with immunoSEQ multiplex PCR, while TCRdb's copy carries only in-frame clones and drops some. The repertoire consists of fewer than 20,000 clones, with around 82% occurring once and the leading ten covering 5.1%. The CDR3 consists of 17 residues. Germline V CDR1 and CDR2: MNHEY, SMNVEV (reference sequence). V was pared by 5 bases and J by 1 base, with 8 bases of the junction left unmatched. A word on this clone: The antigen remains unidentified.

The chain couples TRBV27 to TRBJ2-2, with TRBD2 identical over 9 bases. The source of this sequence is a human donor with melanoma. The specimen sequenced was cells from a culture (not recorded whether cultured in vitro). CDR3 residues: CASSPTPSGVNTGELFF. The CDR3 DNA reads TGTGCCAGCAGTCCAACCCCTAGCGGGGTGAACACCGGGGAGCTGTTTTTT.